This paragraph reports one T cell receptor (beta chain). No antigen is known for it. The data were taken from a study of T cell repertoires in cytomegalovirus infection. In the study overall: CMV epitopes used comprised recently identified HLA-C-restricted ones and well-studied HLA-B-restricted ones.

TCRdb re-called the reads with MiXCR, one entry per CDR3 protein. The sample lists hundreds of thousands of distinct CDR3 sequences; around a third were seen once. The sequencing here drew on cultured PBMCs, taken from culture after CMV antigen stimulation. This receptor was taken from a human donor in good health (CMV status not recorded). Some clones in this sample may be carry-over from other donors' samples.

CDR3 sequence: CASSRIEEKLFF. Written as DNA, the CDR3 is TGTGCCAGCAGCCGCATCGAGGAAAAACTGTTTTTT. The chain links TRBV7-9 to TRBJ1-4; D is unresolved. Trimming stripped 5 bases from V and 8 bases from J, with 9 bases between. Germline V gene data show CDR1 as SEHNR and CDR2 as FQNEAQ (reference sequence). This CDR3 is 12 amino acids long.